Sequencing of this T cell receptor (beta chain) was carried out in a study of lung T cells in sarcoidosis with Löfgren's syndrome (dated by TCRdb to the late 2010s). In the study overall: Sarcoidosis was characterized as a granulomatous, predominantly pulmonary disease marked by accumulation of CD4+ T cells in bronchoalveolar lavage fluid. The repertoire analyses centered on Lofgren's syndrome patients.

TCRdb names Illumina MiSeq as the instrument used. TCRdb redid the processing of the public reads, applying fastp at Q25 and MiXCR, and retained in-frame beta chains. Every CDR3 protein is listed once, alongside the most common genes and DNA of its rows. Counted in this sample were approximately 3,200 distinct CDR3 sequences; around 17% of them appeared once. The ten top clones hold 5.5% to 7.5% of the sample. According to the germline V gene (reference sequence), CDR1 reads SEHNR and CDR2 reads FQNEAQ. V loses 4 bases at its end and J loses 8 bases; junction bases beyond the gene matches: 13. The CDR3 sequence holds 16 residues, the cysteine and phenylalanine included. Only the CDR3 DNA is retained, 48 bases long and in frame from the first base. In this sample, this clonotype turned up a few times. The antigen it recognizes is unknown. The record has no base qualities; no much larger clone is one base away.

TCR repertoires were profiled from CD4+ T cells obtained by bronchoalveolar lavage. The paper as a whole reports these results and caveats: Multiple Lofgren's syndrome patients were reported to share TRAV12-1 and TRBV2 CDR3 motifs, a finding that suggests public CD4+ TCR repertoires. In alphabeta pairing analysis, TRAV12-1 was found to pair preferentially with TRBV2, and CDR3 homology was shown by the resulting paired TCRs. Recognition of a sarcoidosis-associated antigen was merely suggested, with the antigen itself still putative and unidentified. In Lofgren's syndrome patients, relative to control subjects, TRAV12-1 and TRBV2 were reported to be the most expanded V gene segments.

The source of this sequence is a human donor with sarcoidosis (Löfgren's syndrome or another form), or a control subject (not recorded which). The chain was built from TRBV7-9 and TRBJ1-2, with 10 junctional bases fitting TRBD1. Material: CD4+ T cells from bronchoalveolar lavage. The DNA sequence follows: TGTGCCAGCAGCTCGTTACCGGGACAGGGGCCGGAGGGCTACACCTTC. Its protein is CASSSLPGQGPEGYTF.